A selection of T cell receptor beta chains follows, all from one sample in a study of cytomegalovirus exposure and HLA in healthy donors. The method was immunoSEQ multiplex PCR; TCRdb's version includes in-frame clones alone and lacks a portion of them. The listing records about 70,000 clones. Sample: PBMCs. These receptors were collected from a female donor in good health and CMV-seropositive. Each CDR3 is given with its conserved first and last residue. A D gene is named only where the DNA matches it firmly. Rows may omit the clone size; those that give it use once, few, many or a size class.

j_call	v_call	d_call	clone_size	cdr3_nt	cdr3_aa
TRBJ1-5	TRBV30	TRBD1	-	TGTGCCTGGAGTTCCGACAGGGCTCAGCCCCAGCATTTT	CAWSSDRAQPQHF
TRBJ1-4	TRBV7-9	TRBD1	-	TGTGCCAGCAGTCTCAGGGGGATTAATGAAAAACTGTTTTTT	CASSLRGINEKLFF
TRBJ1-2	TRBV5-1	TRBD1	-	TGCGCCAGCAGCCCGGGACAGGGGGCCTATGGCTACACCTTC	CASSPGQGAYGYTF
TRBJ1-2	TRBV28	TRBD1	-	TGTGCCAGCAGTTATCGGGACAGGCCGAACTATGGCTACACCTTC	CASSYRDRPNYGYTF
TRBJ2-3	TRBV7-2	TRBD2	-	TGTGCCAGCAGCCTACAGCGGGAGAGGCATACGCAGTATTTT	CASSLQRERHTQYF
TRBJ2-2	TRBV7-9	TRBD1	-	TGTGCCAGCAGCCCTCGGGACAGGGACACGAAGAACACCGGGGAGCTGTTTTTT	CASSPRDRDTKNTGELFF
TRBJ2-5	TRBV5-1	TRBD2	-	TGCGCCAGCACTGTAGCGGGTGAGACCCAGTACTTC	CASTVAGETQYF
TRBJ1-1	TRBV5-1	-	-	TGCGCCAGCAGCTTGTGGACCGGGGGGCCTGAAGCTTTCTTT	CASSLWTGGPEAFF
TRBJ2-3	TRBV11-2	TRBD2	-	TGTGCCAGCAGCTCGGGCGGGGGGGATGTGGATACGCAGTATTTT	CASSSGGGDVDTQYF
TRBJ2-5	TRBV6-5	-	-	TGTGCCAGCAGCCAACAGACCCAGGTCGCGACCCAGTACTTC	CASSQQTQVATQYF
TRBJ2-1	TRBV6-5	TRBD2	-	TGTGCCAGCAGTTACTCGACTAGCGGGAGAAATGAGCAGTTCTTC	CASSYSTSGRNEQFF
TRBJ2-1	TRBV11-3	-	-	TGTGCCAGCAGCTTAGAATCCGACAATGAGCAGTTCTTC	CASSLESDNEQFF
TRBJ2-3	TRBV7-8	-	-	-	CASSLVSGQGFGSGTDTQYF
TRBJ1-4	TRBV7-6	-	-	TGTGCCAGCAGCCTCAGGTCGCCCTCTACTAATGAAAAACTGTTTTTT	CASSLRSPSTNEKLFF
TRBJ2-1	TRBV19	TRBD2	-	TGTGCCAGTAGTAGCGGGAGACCCAATGAGCAGTTCTTC	CASSSGRPNEQFF
TRBJ1-1	TRBV7-8	-	-	TGTGCCAGCAGCTTAGGAAACAGAATGAACACTGAAGCTTTCTTT	CASSLGNRMNTEAFF
TRBJ2-5	TRBV6-1	TRBD1	-	TGTGCCAGCACACAGGGGCGAGGGGAGACCCAGTACTTC	CASTQGRGETQYF
TRBJ2-7	TRBV6-5	TRBD1	-	TGTGCCAGCAGTTACGGGGGGACAGGCCTCTCGGAAGAGCAGTACTTC	CASSYGGTGLSEEQYF
TRBJ1-2	TRBV9	TRBD1	-	TGTGCCAGCAGCGTAGACCAGGGGGGTGGCTACACCTTC	CASSVDQGGGYTF
TRBJ1-1	TRBV5-6	-	-	TGTGCCAGCAGCTCCCTTCAGGGCTGGGCCACTGAAGCTTTCTTT	CASSSLQGWATEAFF
TRBJ2-1	TRBV11-3	-	medium-sized	TGTGCCAGCAGCTTAGTCTGGCTAGACTCCAATGAGCAGTTCTTC	CASSLVWLDSNEQFF
TRBJ1-3	TRBV5-6	-	-	TGTGCCAGCAGCTTCGTAGCCTCTGGAAACACCATATATTTT	CASSFVASGNTIYF
TRBJ2-7	TRBV29-1	TRBD2	-	TGCAGCGTTGAAAATGTAGCGGGAGGGAGCCCCTACGAGCAGTACTTC	CSVENVAGGSPYEQYF
TRBJ2-2	TRBV6-1	-	-	TGTGCCAGCAGTGGACTACACATGAGGACCGGGGAGCTGTTTTTT	CASSGLHMRTGELFF
TRBJ1-6	TRBV19	-	-	TGTGCCAGTAGTATCGGGGGGCAAGGTTCACCCCTCCACTTT	CASSIGGQGSPLHF
TRBJ1-5	TRBV15	TRBD1	-	TGTGCCACCAGCAGAGATCTGGGACAGGGAAACCAGCCCCAGCATTTT	CATSRDLGQGNQPQHF
TRBJ2-1	TRBV28	-	-	TGTGCCAGCAGTTTACGGCGGGAGCAGTTCTTC	CASSLRREQFF
TRBJ1-6	TRBV6-5	TRBD1	-	TGTGCCAGCAGACAGGGGCTCAATTCACCCCTCCACTTT	CASRQGLNSPLHF
TRBJ2-7	TRBV21-1	-	-	TGTGCCAGCCCCGCGATAAACAGCTACGAGCAGTACTTC	CASPAINSYEQYF
TRBJ1-6	TRBV18	TRBD1	-	TGTGCCAGCTCACAAGGTTCGGACAGGGGACGTTCACCCCTCCACTTT	CASSQGSDRGRSPLHF
TRBJ1-4	TRBV29-1	TRBD1	-	TGCAGCGTTGAATTCACAGGGGAAGGGGAAAAACTGTTTTTT	CSVEFTGEGEKLFF
TRBJ1-6	TRBV14	TRBD1	-	TGTGCCAGCAGCCTCTCCGGGACAGGGAGATCACCCCTCCACTTT	CASSLSGTGRSPLHF
TRBJ1-1	TRBV27	-	-	TGTGCCAGCAGTGACGGGGTTACGGCTACTGAAGCTTTCTTT	CASSDGVTATEAFF
TRBJ2-7	TRBV15	TRBD1	-	TGTGCCACCAGCAGTGACACCTCACAGGGGGCTTACGAGCAGTACTTC	CATSSDTSQGAYEQYF
TRBJ2-6	TRBV2	-	-	TGTGCCAGCAGTTGGAGACAGCTCTCTGGGGCCAACGTCCTGACTTTC	CASSWRQLSGANVLTF
TRBJ2-5	TRBV18	TRBD1	-	TGTGCCAGCTCACCCGCCAGGGGGCGTCAAGAGACCCAGTACTTC	CASSPARGRQETQYF
TRBJ1-2	TRBV28	TRBD1	-	TGTGCCACCCAAAACAGGGGGCTCTACTATGGCTACACCTTC	CATQNRGLYYGYTF
TRBJ1-1	TRBV7-6	TRBD1	-	TGTGCCAGCAGCACAGCCGGGACAGGGGAACGAGCTTTCTTT	CASSTAGTGERAFF
TRBJ2-1	TRBV7-7	TRBD2	-	TGTGCTAGCAGCTTAGCGGGGACTAGTTCCAATGAGCAGTTCTTC	CASSLAGTSSNEQFF
TRBJ2-7	TRBV5-1	-	-	TGCGCCGGCAGCTTGTACCGGGACTACGAGCAGTACTTC	CAGSLYRDYEQYF
TRBJ2-7	TRBV6-1	-	-	TGTGCCAGCAGTGAAGGGGCAGAGGGATCCTACGAGCAGTACTTC	CASSEGAEGSYEQYF